This entry describes one TCR beta chain. The clone's antigen remains unknown. No base qualities exist here, and no much larger clone lies one base off it. The germline V gene (reference sequence) gives CDR1 as LGHDT and CDR2 as YNNKEL. Trimming at the junction amounts to 2 bases on V and 0 bases on J, and the germline ends lie 8 bases apart. The CDR3 covers 15 residues, taking in both the cysteine and the phenylalanine. Here the CDR3 DNA is all that survives: 45 bases in frame from base 1. Participants in the prospective study were aged roughly 18 to 100 years, lived in approximately 26 United States geographic areas, and enrolled through a virtual design. In the prospective study, cohorts were assigned on the basis of participant-reported clinical history obtained from a screening survey and a study questionnaire. Each participant in the prospective study had whole blood, serum and a nasopharyngeal or oropharyngeal swab collected by mobile phlebotomists. Prospective study participants could optionally give additional blood draws and questionnaires over an approximately 2-month period. Before DNA extraction, blood samples from the prospective study were shipped at room temperature or frozen.

This record belongs to a study of blood T cell repertoires in COVID-19 (dated by TCRdb to about 2020). For context, the study as a whole: The collaborator samples originated in the United States, Italy and Spain and spanned the acute and convalescent phases of COVID-19. The prospective study material was composed of cDNA or gDNA derived from T cells, B-cell-depleted T cells, or PBMCs. Subjects who had been exposed to COVID-19, were actively infected with it, or had recovered from it provided the deeply sampled blood TCRbeta repertoires that made up the dataset. The repertoires were released in a freely available public database intended as a resource for research on the immune response to SARS-CoV-2. Samples came from the ongoing ImmuneRACE study (first 160 participants) plus 1,254 subjects from 6 global collaborators. A de-identified subject ID, COVID-19 status, age in years and sex were almost always included in the sample metadata. Where available, HLA class I and class II types were taken from metadata supplied by the sample provider and were not determined by assay-based typing. What the authors observed across the whole study: How much clinical and demographic metadata was included differed by source and by participant, and the metadata was provided uncurated.

TCRbeta CDR3 regions were amplified from genomic DNA by means of the immunoSEQ Assay, a bias-controlled multiplex PCR. In the authors' own workflow: Nucleated cell counts per sample were estimated from amplification of reference gene primers within the assay. To quantify the absolute abundance of each unique TCRbeta CDR3 rearrangement, sequence reads were collapsed and filtered. For each sample, productive Simpson clonality was calculated as the square root of Simpson's diversity index across productive rearrangements. TCRdb carries this immuneACCESS record with in-frame sequences only. Its versions omit some clonotypes, under half of them owing to an unresolved V gene in the studies checked, with the rest unexplained. The D gene and trimming were derived from the DNA, and the V and J assignments and clone size from that table. The sample table holds about 200,000 clones, of which around 85% were seen once. The ten most abundant clones make up 3% to 4% of the sample.

Sequenced sample: PBMCs or T cells enriched from blood (not recorded which). The chain employs TRBV3-1 (or the pseudogene TRBV3-2) and TRBJ1-5; the D gene identity is not certain. The source of this sequence is a woman aged 40-49 years with acute COVID-19. The DNA reads as follows: TGTGCCAGCAGCCAATCCTCGTATAGCAATCAGCCCCAGCATTTT. The resulting protein is CASSQSSYSNQPQHF.